This T cell receptor beta chain was sequenced in a study of neoadjuvant anti-PD-1 for oral cavity cancer. Clones were sequenced by immunoSEQ multiplex PCR, and TCRdb holds only the in-frame ones, with some missing. The data contain more than 25,000 clones, around four fifths of them singletons. Germline values: CDR1 SGHVS, CDR2 FQNEAQ. V dropped 1 base and J dropped 3 bases, with 16 bases sitting between them. CDR3 length: 16 residues. Time point given: after neoadjuvant nivolumab, at surgical resection. Patients had newly diagnosed, untreated stage II-IVA oral cavity squamous cell carcinoma. This clonotype was sampled from a person between 40 and 85 years old with oral cavity squamous cell carcinoma. The sample here was PBMCs, taken after nivolumab (anti-PD-1) treatment. The chain joins TRBV7-8 to TRBJ2-7, with D tentatively TRBD2 (6 bases). The CDR3: CASSLGGLAMDYEQYF. CDR3 bases: TGTGCCAGCAGCTTAGGGGGCCTAGCGATGGACTACGAGCAGTACTTC.